The 6 T cell receptor beta chains in this list originate from one sample, sequenced in a study of blood T cells in healthy people across ages. Sample-barcoded 5' priming and a J-beta primer mix drove a second PCR of roughly 7 to 11 cycles. Using its own MiXCR run on the 5' RACE reads, TCRdb lists one record per CDR3 protein. The sample carries roughly 1,700,000 distinct CDR3 sequences, roughly 27% recorded once. The sequenced sample consisted of blood. The receptors come from a young woman in good health.

The sample holds a few counts of this clonotype. This sequence joins TRBV29-1 and TRBJ2-3, with D perhaps TRBD1 or TRBD2 (5 bases each). The germline V gene encodes CDR1 SQVTM and CDR2 ANQGSEA. The CDR3 runs 11 residues. Trimming stripped 5 bases from V and 11 bases from J, with 14 bases between. The CDR3 sequence: CSVSLGGRQYF. The CDR3 DNA reads as TGCAGCGTTAGCCTTGGGGGTCGGCAGTATTTT.

The CDR3, as DNA: TGTGCCAGCAGGCGCGGGGGGGCCATCTACAATGAGCAGTTCTTC. Residues: CASRRGGAIYNEQFF. J is TRBJ2-1 and V is TRBV6-2 or TRBV6-3; 9 bases map to TRBD2. The CDR3 has 15 residues. J was trimmed by 3 bases and V by 6 bases; bases with no gene match: 6. Germline V gene data show CDR1 as MNHEY and CDR2 as SVGEGT.

The chain joins TRBV7-2 to TRBJ1-1; 8 nucleotides match TRBD1. The germline CDR1 and CDR2 sequences are SGHTA and FQGNSA. Losses at the gene ends were 3 bases for V and 4 bases for J; bases not matched to a gene: 19. The length of the CDR3 is 19 residues. This CDR3 reads CASSFLPGQGRLQGTEAFF. The CDR3 DNA sequence: TGTGCCAGCAGCTTCCTCCCCGGACAGGGAAGGTTGCAAGGCACTGAAGCTTTCTTT.

In this sample, this clonotype turned up many times. V gene TRBV3-1 combines with J gene TRBJ2-3, with D perhaps matching TRBD2 (5 bases). Germline CDR1 reads LGHDT; CDR2 reads YNNKEL (reference sequence). The CDR3 totals 14 residues. The V and J ends lost 4 bases and 1 base respectively, with 9 bases between them. In DNA, the CDR3 is TGTGCCAGCAGCCTCCCGCGGGGCACAGATACGCAGTATTTT. Its translation: CASSLPRGTDTQYF.

J is TRBJ2-7 and V is TRBV7-2; the D gene could be TRBD1 or TRBD2 (5 bases each). CDR1 and CDR2 (germline): SGHTA, FQGNSA. Trimming stripped 2 bases from V and 4 bases from J, with 15 bases between. This CDR3 comprises 15 residues. Written as DNA, the CDR3 is TGTGCCAGCAGCTTACAGGGCTCTCGGAGGTACGAGCAGTACTTC. This sequence encodes CASSLQGSRRYEQYF.

This clonotype turned up a few times. This chain connects TRBV2 to TRBJ2-5, with D perhaps matching TRBD1 or TRBD2 (5 bases each). CDR3 size: 15 residues. Per the germline V gene, CDR1 is SNHLY and CDR2 is FYNNEI. V was clipped by 3 bases and J by 1 base, with 12 bases between them. CDR3 nucleotide sequence: TGTGCCAGCAGTGATTTAGCGACAGTCCAAGAGACCCAGTACTTC. The encoded protein is CASSDLATVQETQYF.